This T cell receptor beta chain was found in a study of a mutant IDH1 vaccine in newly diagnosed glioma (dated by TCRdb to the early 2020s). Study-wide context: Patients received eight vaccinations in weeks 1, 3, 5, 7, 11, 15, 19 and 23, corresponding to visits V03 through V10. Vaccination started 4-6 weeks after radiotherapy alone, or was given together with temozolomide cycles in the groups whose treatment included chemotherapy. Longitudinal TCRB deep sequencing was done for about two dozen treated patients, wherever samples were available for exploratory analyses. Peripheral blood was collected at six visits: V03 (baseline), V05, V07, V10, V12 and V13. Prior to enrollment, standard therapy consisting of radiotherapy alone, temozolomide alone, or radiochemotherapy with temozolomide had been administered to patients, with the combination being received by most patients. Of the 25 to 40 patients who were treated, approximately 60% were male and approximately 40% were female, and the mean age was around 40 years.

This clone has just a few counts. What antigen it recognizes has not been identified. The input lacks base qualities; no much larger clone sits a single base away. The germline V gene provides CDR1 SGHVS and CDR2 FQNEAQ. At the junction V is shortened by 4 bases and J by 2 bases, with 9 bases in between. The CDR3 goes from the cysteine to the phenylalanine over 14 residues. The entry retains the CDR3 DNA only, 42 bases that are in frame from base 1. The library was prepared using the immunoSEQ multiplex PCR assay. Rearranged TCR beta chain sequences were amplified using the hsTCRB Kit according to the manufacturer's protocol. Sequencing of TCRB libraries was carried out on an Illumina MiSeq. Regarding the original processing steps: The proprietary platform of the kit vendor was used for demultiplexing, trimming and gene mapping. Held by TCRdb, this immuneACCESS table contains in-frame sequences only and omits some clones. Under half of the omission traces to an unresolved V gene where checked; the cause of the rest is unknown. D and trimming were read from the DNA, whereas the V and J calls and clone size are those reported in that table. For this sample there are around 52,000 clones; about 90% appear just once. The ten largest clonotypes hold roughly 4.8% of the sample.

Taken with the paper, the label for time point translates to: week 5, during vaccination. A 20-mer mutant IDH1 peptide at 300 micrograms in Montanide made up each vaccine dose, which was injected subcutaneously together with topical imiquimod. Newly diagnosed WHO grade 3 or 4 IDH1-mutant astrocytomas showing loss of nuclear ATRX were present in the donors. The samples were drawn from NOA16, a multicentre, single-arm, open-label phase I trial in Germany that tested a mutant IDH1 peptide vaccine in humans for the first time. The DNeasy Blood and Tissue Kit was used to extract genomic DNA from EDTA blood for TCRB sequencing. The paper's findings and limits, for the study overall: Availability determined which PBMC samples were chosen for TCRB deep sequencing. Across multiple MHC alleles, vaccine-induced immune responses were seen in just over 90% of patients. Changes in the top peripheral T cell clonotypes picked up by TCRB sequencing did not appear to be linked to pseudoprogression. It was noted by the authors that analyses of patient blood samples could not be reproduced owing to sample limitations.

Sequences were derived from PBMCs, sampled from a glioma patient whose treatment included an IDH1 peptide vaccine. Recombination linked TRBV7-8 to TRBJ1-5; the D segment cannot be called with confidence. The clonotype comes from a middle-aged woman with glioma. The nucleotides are TGTGCCAGCAGCTCCCCGGGAGGCAATCAGCCCCAGCATTTT. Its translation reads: CASSSPGGNQPQHF.